Ten or more counts support the clone carrying this TCR beta chain. TCR beta CDR3 regions were amplified from RNA. HTBI primers were employed in a first-round RT-PCR of the TCR CDR3. TCRdb reprocessed the multiplex PCR reads with MiXCR, giving one entry per CDR3 protein. The sample gives over 250,000 distinct CDR3 sequences, around 15% of which show up once; roughly 33% is in the top ten. These data belong to a study of T cells in Graves' hyperthyroidism and ophthalmopathy. In germline, CDR1 is MNHNS, CDR2 SASEGT. This CDR3 region has 12 residues. Unmatched junction bases numbered 2, after V lost 9 bases and J lost 2 bases.

The TCR originated in a woman in her forties with Graves' ophthalmopathy. Material: blood. The chain links TRBV6-1 to TRBJ2-7, with 9 bases that match TRBD2. Written as DNA, the CDR3 is TGTGCCAGTTTAGCGGGAGCCTACGAGCAGTACTTC. As protein: CASLAGAYEQYF.